Following are 28 T cell receptor beta chains from one sample sequenced in a study of blood T cell repertoires in COVID-19 (TCRdb year 2020). The library relied on the immunoSEQ multiplex PCR assay. TCRdb took over this immuneACCESS table, retaining in-frame rearrangements with V and J assigned. Such tables are incomplete; in checked studies, under half of the missing clones stem from an unresolved V gene, and the remainder is unexplained. The sample table holds 400,000 or so clones, of which approximately 90% were seen once. Together, the top ten hold roughly 0.76% of the sample. Material: peripheral blood. Source of these receptors: a man younger than 35 with COVID-19, enrolled during active disease.

This chain connects TRBV7-9 to TRBJ1-2, with no clear D. Trimming stripped 4 bases from V and 8 bases from J, with 11 bases between. CDR1 and CDR2 from the germline V gene are SEHNR and FQNEAQ (reference sequence). The CDR3 covers 12 residues. CDR3 nucleotides: TGTGCCAGCAGCTCCTCTCCGGGAGGCTACACCTTC. Its translation: CASSSSPGGYTF.

This chain connects TRBV19 to TRBJ1-2; 9 positions match TRBD1. This CDR3 is built from 15 residues. Germline CDR1 and CDR2: LNHDA and SQIVND (reference sequence). V lost 6 bases, J lost 6 bases, and 11 bases stayed unmatched. In DNA, the CDR3 is TGTGCCAGTAGCCTAACAGGGGGCGCGACGGATGGCTACACCTTC. Translated, it gives CASSLTGGATDGYTF.

This sequence joins TRBV6-5 and TRBJ1-2; 11 nucleotides agree with TRBD1. The ends lost 2 bases at V and 4 bases at J; junction bases unmatched: 3. Germline CDR1 is MNHEY and CDR2 is SVGAGI. The CDR3 loop spans 15 amino acids. CDR3 nucleotide sequence: TGTGCCAGCAGTTACATGGGACAGGGGGGCTATGGCTACACCTTC. It specifies CASSYMGQGGYGYTF.

The CDR3 DNA reads TGTGCCAGCAGCAACCGACAGTCCCATTCACCCCTCCACTTT. This sequence encodes CASSNRQSHSPLHF. The chain couples TRBV6-2 or TRBV6-3 to TRBJ1-6; maybe TRBD1 (5 bases). The CDR3 has 14 amino acids. Germline V gives CDR1 MNHEY, CDR2 SVGEGT. Trimming took off 6 bases at V and 8 bases at J, with 14 bases between the two ends.

This clone was observed a single time. The V gene is TRBV19, the J gene TRBJ2-2, with 7 bases identical to TRBD2. Trimming removed 1 base from V and 13 bases from J; junction bases left unmatched: 9. The CDR3 extends over 14 amino acids. The V gene's germline CDR1 is LNHDA and CDR2 SQIVND (reference sequence). The CDR3 spells CASSIAGTNVVLFF. In DNA, the CDR3 is TGTGCCAGTAGTATAGCGGGGACTAATGTTGTGCTGTTTTTT.

This clone has only one observation. This chain links TRBV7-2 with TRBJ2-3; the match to TRBD2 covers 9 bases. Trimming removed 3 bases from V and 2 bases from J; junction bases left unmatched: 15. Germline V gives CDR1 SGHTA, CDR2 FQGNSA. The CDR3 is 19 amino acids. Written as DNA, the CDR3 is TGTGCCAGCAGCTTTTCTTGGACCATAGCGGGAGAGTCCACAGATACGCAGTATTTT. Encoded protein: CASSFSWTIAGESTDTQYF.

The chain combines TRBV7-8 with TRBJ1-1; D gene unclear. Germline CDR1 is SGHVS and CDR2 is FQNEAQ. The CDR3 totals 14 residues. Trimming left V 4 bases short and J 0 bases short, with 9 bases between. CDR3 bases: TGTGCCAGCAGCTGGCAGAAACTGAACACTGAAGCTTTCTTT. It translates to CASSWQKLNTEAFF.

The CDR3 loop reads CASSMGPYGYTF. The CDR3 nucleotides are TGTGCCAGTAGTATGGGGCCCTATGGCTACACCTTC. This chain joins TRBV19 and TRBJ1-2; D might be TRBD1 (5 bases). The CDR3 extends over 12 amino acids. Germline CDR1 LNHDA, CDR2 SQIVND (reference sequence). Between the trimmed V and J ends, which lost 3 bases and 4 bases, there was a span of 6 bases.

The CDR3 region has the DNA TGTGCCAGCAGCCCCCCGTGGCAGGGCTACGAGCAGTACTTC. It is translated as CASSPPWQGYEQYF. The V gene is TRBV7-2, the J gene TRBJ2-7; a weak D match, TRBD1 (5 bases). The length of the CDR3 is 14 residues. From germline, CDR1 is SGHTA and CDR2 FQGNSA. Deletions cut 5 bases from V and 3 bases from J, with 14 bases between.

Worth noting for this clone: The same CDR3 arises from other DNA sequences in this sample as well. The chain employs TRBV5-1 and TRBJ1-1; 9 bases are shared with TRBD1. The V segment lost 4 bases and the J segment 1 base; nucleotides outside the gene matches: 2. The CDR3 loop spans 14 amino acids. Germline V gives CDR1 SGHRS, CDR2 YFSETQ. The CDR3, as DNA: TGCGCCAGCAGCCCGGACAGGGGGAACACTGAAGCTTTCTTT. Its protein product is CASSPDRGNTEAFF. Full variable domain (remainder filled in from reference TRBV5-1 and TRBJ1-1): KAGVTQTPRYLIKTRGQQVTLSCSPISGHRSVSWYQQTPGQGLQFLFEYFSETQRNKGNFPGRFSGRQFSNSRSEMNVSTLELGDSALYLCASSPDRGNTEAFFGQGTRLTVV.

The gene calls are TRBV20-1 and TRBJ2-7, with D tentatively TRBD1 (6 bases). Germline V gene lookup returns CDR1 DFQATT and CDR2 SNEGSKA (reference sequence). The CDR3 loop spans 14 amino acids. Between the trimmed V and J ends, which lost 3 bases and 3 bases, there was a span of 15 bases. CDR3 loop: CSASRRVDSYEQYF. In DNA, the CDR3 is TGCAGTGCTAGTCGCCGGGTGGACAGCTACGAGCAGTACTTC.

The chain carries TRBV24-1 and TRBJ2-1; D call uncertain. There are 13 residues in the CDR3. CDR1 and CDR2 from the germline V gene are KGHDR and SFDVKD. V was cut by 7 bases and J by 6 bases, with 12 bases left in between. CDR3 nucleotides: TGTGCCACCAGGTCACATCAAGTCAATGAGCAGTTCTTC. Protein product: CATRSHQVNEQFF.

This clone showed up just once. The CDR3: CASSQQGSGEQFF. The CDR3 nucleotides read TGCGCCAGCAGCCAGCAGGGTTCCGGTGAGCAGTTCTTC. V is TRBV5-1 and J is TRBJ2-1; possible D gene TRBD1, 5 bases. This CDR3 region has 13 residues. Trimming cost V 4 bases and J 9 bases, with 14 bases left between them. From germline, CDR1 is SGHRS and CDR2 YFSETQ. Filled out from reference TRBV5-1 and TRBJ2-1, the complete variable domain reads KAGVTQTPRYLIKTRGQQVTLSCSPISGHRSVSWYQQTPGQGLQFLFEYFSETQRNKGNFPGRFSGRQFSNSRSEMNVSTLELGDSALYLCASSQQGSGEQFFGPGTRLTVL.

J is TRBJ1-2 and V is TRBV6-5, with TRBD1 matching 7 bases. The germline gives CDR1 MNHEY, CDR2 SVGAGI. Trimming cost V 6 bases and J 7 bases; bases outside gene matches: 14. The CDR3 is 15 residues long. CDR3: CASSLTHRGKSGYTF. The CDR3 DNA is TGTGCCAGCAGCCTCACCCACAGGGGAAAGTCTGGCTACACCTTC.

The rearrangement links TRBV19 to TRBJ2-1; D is perhaps TRBD2 (5 bases). Germline V CDR1 and CDR2: LNHDA, SQIVND (reference sequence). Trimming removed 5 bases from V and 0 bases from J, with 11 bases in between. This CDR3 comprises 15 residues. CDR3 residues: CASSAGQSSYNEQFF. CDR3 nucleotides: TGTGCCAGTAGTGCGGGTCAAAGCTCCTACAATGAGCAGTTCTTC.

This chain joins TRBV6-5 and TRBJ2-1, with TRBD2 as a possible D gene (5 bases). The length of the CDR3 is 12 residues. Trimming cost V 0 bases and J 10 bases, with 7 bases left between them. Germline lookup yields CDR1 MNHEY and CDR2 SVGAGI. The CDR3 bases are TGTGCCAGCAGTTACTCGAGGGAGGAGCAGTTCTTC. The encoded protein is CASSYSREEQFF.

This clone has just one count. This chain connects TRBV6-5 to TRBJ2-3; 11 bases are shared with TRBD2. Looked up from germline, CDR1 is MNHEY and CDR2 is SVGAGI. The CDR3 loop spans 14 amino acids. Germline trimming cut 3 bases from V and 8 bases from J; bases unmatched to any gene: 4. CDR3 sequence reads: CASSYSGGGGTQYF. CDR3 nucleotide sequence: TGTGCCAGCAGTTATAGCGGGGGGGGCGGTACGCAGTATTTT.

The rearrangement uses TRBV6-5 and TRBJ1-5; tentative D call: TRBD1 (5 bases). This CDR3 has 15 residues. V was pared by 7 bases and J by 1 base, with 14 bases between. Germline CDR1 reads MNHEY; CDR2 reads SVGAGI. The CDR3 region is CASKIFRQSNQPQHF. The CDR3 bases are TGTGCCAGCAAAATATTTAGACAGAGCAATCAGCCCCAGCATTTT.

V is TRBV6-5 and J is TRBJ2-4, with 7 positions matching TRBD1. Per germline, CDR1 MNHEY and CDR2 SVGAGI. Germline trimming cut 7 bases from V and 3 bases from J; bases unmatched to any gene: 9. The CDR3 is made up of 15 amino acids. CDR3 nucleotides: TGTGCCAGCAATAAGGGGGCGATAGACAAAAACATTCAGTACTTC. As protein: CASNKGAIDKNIQYF.

This CDR3 is CASSMLGETYEQYF. CDR3 sequence (DNA): TGTGCCAGTAGTATGCTGGGAGAGACCTACGAGCAGTACTTC. The genes are TRBV19 and TRBJ2-7, with D possibly matching TRBD2 (5 bases). CDR1 is LNHDA and CDR2 is SQIVND in the germline V gene (reference sequence). Between the trimmed V and J ends, which lost 3 bases and 2 bases, there was a span of 11 bases. The CDR3 covers 14 residues.

The rearrangement uses TRBV5-1 and TRBJ2-3, with TRBD2 matching 9 bases. This CDR3 region has 15 residues. Trimming at V came to 2 bases and at J to 4 bases, leaving 5 bases not matched to a gene. Germline assignment: CDR1 SGHRS and CDR2 YFSETQ. CDR3 sequence reads: CASSLTRGGADTQYF. The CDR3 DNA sequence: TGCGCCAGCAGCTTAACGCGGGGGGGCGCAGATACGCAGTATTTT.

The chain has TRBV6-6 and TRBJ2-3; no firm D call. The CDR3 totals 13 residues. The germline gives CDR1 MNHNY, CDR2 SVGAGI (reference sequence). V lost 6 bases to trimming and J lost 5 bases, with 12 bases between them. CDR3 region: CASSPIRLDTQYF. In DNA, the CDR3 is TGTGCCAGCAGCCCCATTAGATTAGATACGCAGTATTTT.

The genes are TRBV2 and TRBJ1-2; TRBD1 might be the D (5 bases). V was shortened by 1 base and J by 8 bases, with 8 bases between the two germline ends. CDR3 size: 12 residues. From germline, CDR1 is SNHLY and CDR2 FYNNEI. CDR3 region: CASSEVGAGYTF. The CDR3 region has the DNA TGTGCCAGCAGTGAAGTAGGGGCCGGCTACACCTTC. Full variable domain (rest looked up from reference TRBV2 and TRBJ1-2): EPEVTQTPSHQVTQMGQEVILRCVPISNHLYFYWYRQILGQKVEFLVSFYNNEISEKSEIFDDQFSVERPDGSNFTLKIRSTKLEDSAMYFCASSEVGAGYTFGSGTRLTVV.

V and J are TRBV6-5 and TRBJ1-2; 8 nucleotides align to TRBD1. The germline gives CDR1 MNHEY, CDR2 SVGAGI. CDR3 length: 15 amino acids. With V trimmed by 1 base and J by 6 bases, 7 bases remained unmatched. CDR3 nucleotide sequence: TGTGCCAGCAGTTACTTGGGACAGGATAGGGATGGCTACACCTTC. Its protein is CASSYLGQDRDGYTF.

This rearrangement joins TRBV19 to TRBJ2-2, with 9 bases identical to TRBD2. V trimming: 3 bases; J trimming: 7 bases; junction bases outside the gene matches: 12. The CDR3 sequence is 17 residues long. Germline CDR1 reads LNHDA; CDR2 reads SQIVND (reference sequence). The CDR3 nucleotides are TGTGCCAGTAGTATCCTCGCGGGAGGGATTTCGGGCGGGGAGCTGTTTTTT. Translation gives CASSILAGGISGGELFF.

As for this clone: Distinct nucleotide sequences in the sample also encode this CDR3. The chain employs TRBV9 and TRBJ2-3; 9 positions match TRBD2. This CDR3 has 15 residues. CDR1 is SGDLS, CDR2 YYNGEE, per germline. Trimming cost V 2 bases and J 3 bases; bases outside gene matches: 4. The CDR3 spells CASSVSGSGTDTQYF. The CDR3 DNA sequence: TGTGCCAGCAGCGTTAGCGGGAGCGGGACAGATACGCAGTATTTT.

The chain recombines TRBV7-9 with TRBJ1-2; 8 bases fit TRBD1. This CDR3 contains 16 residues. Trimming at V came to 4 bases and at J to 4 bases, leaving 11 bases not matched to a gene. The germline V gene has CDR1 SEHNR and CDR2 FQNEAQ (reference sequence). CDR3 region: CASSSEETGEAYGYTF. The CDR3 region has the DNA TGTGCCAGCAGCTCCGAAGAGACAGGGGAGGCCTATGGCTACACCTTC.

The V call is TRBV6-1, the J call TRBJ1-2, with D perhaps matching TRBD1 (6 bases). V dropped 1 base and J dropped 0 bases, with 9 bases sitting between them. This CDR3 region has 15 residues. Germline V gene data show CDR1 as MNHNS and CDR2 as SASEGT. In nucleotides, the CDR3 is TGTGCCAGCAGTGAAGTAAGGACAGCTAACTATGGCTACACCTTC. This codes for CASSEVRTANYGYTF.